Listed below are T cell receptor beta chains from one sample, sequenced in a study of T cell changes during pregnancy in multiple sclerosis. Profiled with immunoSEQ multiplex PCR; TCRdb holds only in-frame clones, not every one. Of under 50,000 clones listed, 90% to 95% are singletons. The specimen was CD4+ T cells from peripheral blood mononuclear cells, collected in the third trimester of pregnancy. The source is a female donor with multiple sclerosis, enrolled in a pregnancy study. CDR3s include the opening cysteine and the closing phenylalanine or tryptophan. The D gene is left open where the match is weak. Where a row states a size, it is once, few, many or the class of an expanded clone; other rows omit it.

TRBV18,once,TRBD2,TRBJ2-5,CASSQGGQETQYF,TGTGCCAGCTCACAGGGAGGGCAAGAGACCCAGTACTTC
TRBV27,NA,NA,TRBJ1-5,CASRHNGGAAQPQHF,TGTGCCAGCAGACACAATGGGGGGGCCGCTCAGCCCCAGCATTTT
TRBV30,NA,NA,TRBJ2-1,CAWSVGLWPSDVYNEQFF,TGTGCCTGGAGTGTAGGGCTGTGGCCTAGCGATGTCTACAATGAGCAGTTCTTC
TRBV30,NA,NA,TRBJ1-1,CAWSDRRSEAFF,TGTGCCTGGAGTGACAGGCGATCTGAAGCTTTCTTT
TRBV7-3,NA,TRBD2,TRBJ2-1,CASSKLAGDRDEQFF,TGTGCCAGCAGCAAACTAGCGGGAGACCGAGATGAGCAGTTCTTC
TRBV7-3,NA,TRBD2,TRBJ2-3,CASSSKIAGGTDTQYF,TGTGCCAGCAGCTCGAAGATAGCGGGGGGCACAGATACGCAGTATTTT
TRBV19,NA,TRBD1,TRBJ2-3,CASSSWDSSADTQYF,TGTGCCAGTAGTTCATGGGACAGTTCCGCAGATACGCAGTATTTT
TRBV28,NA,NA,TRBJ2-5,CASSTTRIGRKGETQYF,TGTGCCAGCAGCACCACTCGGATCGGCAGGAAAGGAGAGACCCAGTACTTC
TRBV15,once,TRBD2,TRBJ2-7,CATSRVIAGEQYF,TGTGCCACCAGCAGAGTGATAGCGGGGGAGCAGTACTTC
TRBV5-1,NA,NA,TRBJ2-6,CASSLGSSGANVLTF,TGCGCCAGCAGCTTGGGTAGCTCTGGGGCCAACGTCCTGACTTTC
TRBV6-1,once,TRBD1,TRBJ2-1,CASSDRTGGHNEQFF,TGTGCCAGCAGTGACAGGACAGGGGGCCACAATGAGCAGTTCTTC
TRBV20-1,NA,NA,TRBJ2-5,CSVGGPETQYF,TGCAGTGTAGGGGGTCCGGAGACCCAGTACTTC
TRBV7-9,NA,TRBD1,TRBJ2-1,CASSQGQGAYNEQFF,TGTGCCAGCAGCCAGGGACAGGGGGCCTACAATGAGCAGTTCTTC
TRBV5-1,few,TRBD1,TRBJ1-1,CASSSTGGVQDTEAFF,TGCGCCAGCAGCTCGACAGGGGGGGTACAGGACACTGAAGCTTTCTTT
TRBV5-1,NA,TRBD1,TRBJ1-1,CASSLLLSRGLTEAFF,TGCGCCAGCAGCTTGCTCTTGAGTAGGGGGCTCACTGAAGCTTTCTTT
TRBV19,few,NA,TRBJ1-1,CASSMGTTSNTEAFF,TGTGCCAGTAGTATGGGGACAACATCGAACACTGAAGCTTTCTTT
TRBV28,once,TRBD1,TRBJ1-1,CASRDPQGAGGAFF,TGTGCCAGCCGGGATCCACAGGGGGCAGGAGGAGCTTTCTTT
TRBV2,NA,NA,TRBJ1-5,CASNPTASNQPQHF,TGTGCCAGCAACCCGACAGCGAGCAATCAGCCCCAGCATTTT
TRBV5-1,NA,TRBD2,TRBJ2-3,CASSGGTSGFVDTQYF,TGCGCCAGCAGCGGAGGGACTAGCGGGTTTGTAGATACGCAGTATTTT
TRBV5-1,once,NA,TRBJ1-3,CASSLNTGTSSGNTIYF,TGCGCCAGCAGCTTGAATACAGGAACAAGCTCTGGAAACACCATATATTTT